The 18 T cell receptor beta chains in this list originate from one sample, sequenced in a study of blood T cells in healthy people across ages. For the second PCR, which ran for about 7 to 11 cycles, a sample-barcoded 5' primer and a J-beta primer mix were used. TCRdb redid the calling of the 5' RACE reads with MiXCR, one entry per CDR3 protein. The sample lists about 1.6 million distinct CDR3 sequences, roughly 30% seen once, with around 10% in the top ten. The material sequenced was blood. These receptors originate from a woman aged 30 to 39 in good health.

The CDR3 region is CASSFGKAYEQYF. Here the CDR3 DNA reads TGTGCCAGCAGTTTCGGCAAGGCCTACGAGCAGTACTTC. This chain joins TRBV27 and TRBJ2-7; unclear D gene. Per the germline V gene, CDR1 is MNHEY and CDR2 is SMNVEV (reference sequence). This CDR3 region has 13 residues. Trimming removed 3 bases at V and 2 bases at J, with 8 bases between.

This clonotype was counted many times. This sequence joins TRBV5-1 and TRBJ2-5; D is unresolved. Per the germline V gene, CDR1 is SGHRS and CDR2 is YFSETQ. The CDR3 contains 13 residues. Trimming took off 0 bases at V and 4 bases at J, with 7 bases between the two ends. The CDR3 loop is CASSLANRETQYF. The CDR3 DNA reads as TGCGCCAGCAGCTTGGCCAACCGAGAGACCCAGTACTTC.

This sequence joins TRBV4-2 and TRBJ1-3, with D possibly being TRBD1 (6 bases). Germline assignment: CDR1 LGHNA and CDR2 YNFKEQ. The CDR3 loop spans 15 amino acids. V shed 0 bases and J shed 3 bases, with 9 bases lying between them. CDR3 nucleotide sequence: TGTGCCAGCAGCCAAGAGGGCAGGGGTGGAAACACCATATATTTT. Its translation: CASSQEGRGGNTIYF.

This clonotype came up many times. This chain connects TRBV29-1 to TRBJ2-5; 10 nucleotides align to TRBD2. Germline-derived CDR1 and CDR2 are SQVTM and ANQGSEA. This CDR3 has 17 residues. V lost 6 bases and J lost 5; bases outside the gene matches: 18. CDR3 in amino acids: CSVRPSLAGELEETQYF. The DNA of the CDR3 is TGCAGCGTCCGCCCAAGCCTAGCGGGGGAGCTGGAGGAGACCCAGTACTTC.

The chain joins TRBV12-3 or TRBV12-4 to TRBJ1-2, with D hard to call. The V end lost 5 bases, the J end lost 0 bases, and 10 bases lay between the germline ends. CDR3 length: 14 residues. The CDR3 sequence: CASSAQTANYGYTF. In DNA, the CDR3 is TGTGCCAGCAGTGCCCAGACGGCTAACTATGGCTACACCTTC.

The chain links TRBV7-9 to TRBJ1-5; no definite D call. V lost 5 bases, J lost 6 bases, and 11 bases lay in between. The length of the CDR3 is 13 residues. Germline CDR1 reads SEHNR; CDR2 reads FQNEAQ (reference sequence). The CDR3 bases are TGTGCCAGCAGCCTTGACGAGGGTCAGCCCCAGCATTTT. Translation: CASSLDEGQPQHF. The complete variable domain, with remaining parts taken from reference TRBV7-9 and TRBJ1-5, reads DTGVSQNPRHKITKRGQNVTFRCDPISEHNRLYWYRQTLGQGPEFLTYFQNEAQLEKSRLLSDRFSAERPKGSFSTLEIQRTEQGDSAMYLCASSLDEGQPQHFGDGTRLSIL.

Only a few counts were recorded for this clonotype. The rearrangement joins TRBV10-3 to TRBJ2-3; unclear D gene. V lost 5 bases and J lost 1, with 16 bases in between. The CDR3 runs to 16 residues. Germline values: CDR1 ENHRY, CDR2 SYGVKD. As DNA, the CDR3 is TGTGCCATCAGTCGTGGCCCCAGTCGAGGCACAGATACGCAGTATTTT. This translates into CAISRGPSRGTDTQYF.

The genes are TRBV4-1 and TRBJ1-2; 8 nucleotides line up with TRBD1. This CDR3 has 15 amino acids. Per the germline V gene, CDR1 is MGHRA and CDR2 is YSYEKL. The V gene end was trimmed by 2 bases and the J gene end by 4 bases; junction bases not matched to a gene: 6. CDR3 in DNA: TGCGCCAGCAGCCAACGGACAGGGCCAACCTATGGCTACACCTTC. It encodes CASSQRTGPTYGYTF.

This clonotype appeared a few times. This chain links TRBV20-1 with TRBJ1-5; 7 bases agree with TRBD1. V was pared by 7 bases and J by 5 bases, with 8 bases of the junction left unmatched. CDR3 length equals 13 residues. Germline CDR1 is DFQATT and CDR2 is SNEGSKA (reference sequence). CDR3 DNA sequence: TGCAGTGGCGTCCGGGACAGAGATCAGCCCCAGCATTTT. Amino acid sequence: CSGVRDRDQPQHF.

There are many counts of this clonotype. The gene calls are TRBV29-1 and TRBJ2-5; tentative D call: TRBD2 (6 bases). From germline, CDR1 is SQVTM and CDR2 ANQGSEA. Trimming cost V 2 bases and J 5 bases, with 30 bases left between them. The CDR3 is made up of 19 amino acids. The CDR3 reads CSVESHTPSSAKRGETQYF. CDR3 nucleotides: TGCAGCGTTGAATCTCACACCCCATCTAGCGCAAAGAGAGGGGAGACCCAGTACTTC.

This clonotype showed up just a few times. The chain combines TRBV7-9 with TRBJ1-1, with 9 nucleotides matching TRBD1. Germline V gene lookup returns CDR1 SEHNR and CDR2 FQNEAQ (reference sequence). This CDR3 has 13 amino acids. Trimming took 5 bases from V and 7 from J; bases not matched to a gene: 5. CDR3 region: CASSIQGAFEAFF. CDR3 coding DNA: TGTGCCAGCAGCATACAGGGGGCCTTTGAAGCTTTCTTT.

This CDR3 is CSVEDRSAGYTF. The CDR3 bases are TGCAGCGTTGAAGATCGGTCAGCGGGCTACACCTTC. The chain has TRBV29-1 and TRBJ1-2; D is unclear. The germline gives CDR1 SQVTM, CDR2 ANQGSEA. This CDR3 has 12 residues. The ends were cut back, 0 bases at V and 8 bases at J, with 10 bases in the middle.

This rearrangement joins TRBV12-3 or TRBV12-4 to TRBJ2-3; 9 nucleotides match TRBD2. This CDR3 spans 16 amino acids. Trimming cost V 3 bases and J 2 bases; bases outside gene matches: 6. The CDR3 DNA is TGTGCCAGCAGTTTTTGGGCTAGCGGGATCACAGATACGCAGTATTTT. This translates into CASSFWASGITDTQYF.

The V call is TRBV12-3 or TRBV12-4, the J call TRBJ1-1; a possible D gene is TRBD1 (5 bases). Trimming shortened V by 3 bases and J by 9 bases, and 14 bases separated the two germline ends. The CDR3 consists of 13 residues. In DNA, the CDR3 is TGTGCCAGCAGTTTCATGGAGGGGAATAAAGCTTTCTTT. Protein sequence: CASSFMEGNKAFF.

The chain couples TRBV28 to TRBJ1-2; unclear D gene. The CDR3 has 14 amino acids. Germline V gene lookup returns CDR1 MDHEN and CDR2 SYDVKM. The V end lost 3 bases, the J end lost 3 bases, and 11 bases lay between the germline ends. The CDR3 here is CASSFDQTDYGYTF. The DNA for the CDR3 is TGTGCCAGCAGTTTTGATCAGACTGACTATGGCTACACCTTC.

This clonotype appeared many times. CDR3 protein: CASSLGTGRKNYGYTF. For the CDR3, the DNA is TGTGCCAGCAGCTTGGGTACTGGGAGAAAGAATTATGGCTACACCTTC. The rearrangement uses TRBV5-5 and TRBJ1-2; D unresolved. The CDR3 consists of 16 residues. Trimming stripped 0 bases from V and 5 bases from J, with 17 bases between. Germline V gene lookup returns CDR1 SGHKS and CDR2 YYEKEE (reference sequence).

The chain links TRBV6-4 to TRBJ1-2; D uncertain. This CDR3 comprises 16 residues. CDR1 and CDR2 from the germline V gene are MRHNA and SNTAGT. V lost 8 bases, J lost 6 bases, and 25 bases lay in between. CDR3 DNA sequence: TGTGCCAGCTTGCTTTCATCCGGGAACCTACAGAATGGCTACACCTTC. Protein: CASLLSSGNLQNGYTF.

The chain recombines TRBV4-1 with TRBJ2-7; D uncertain. This CDR3 contains 14 residues. The V gene lost 4 bases and the J gene lost 12 bases, with 22 bases spanning the gap. The germline gives CDR1 MGHRA, CDR2 YSYEKL. DNA of the CDR3: TGCGCCAGCAGCCCGAGTGCTGGCGGAGAGACCCGGTACTTC. Its translation: CASSPSAGGETRYF.